In its sample, the clone carrying this T cell receptor beta chain was seen once. This record belongs to a study of OX40 agonist ivuxolimab in advanced cancers. Clones were sequenced by immunoSEQ multiplex PCR, and TCRdb holds only the in-frame ones, with some missing. Seen here are approximately 97,000 clones, less than 90% observed once, and the top ten hold more than 5%. The TCR was taken from an adult with an advanced solid tumor such as melanoma, head and neck, liver or kidney cancer. The specimen comprised CD4+ or CD8+ T cells sorted from blood, sampled in a trial of the OX40 agonist ivuxolimab.

CDR3 sequence (DNA): TGTGCCAGCAGCGCCCCAGGGCAGCCCCAGCATTTT. Encoded protein: CASSAPGQPQHF. The chain has TRBV13 and TRBJ1-5; tentative D call: TRBD1 (5 bases). The CDR3 is 12 residues long. Germline CDR1 PRHDT, CDR2 FYEKMQ (reference sequence). V was cut by 5 bases and J by 7 bases, with 9 bases left in between.